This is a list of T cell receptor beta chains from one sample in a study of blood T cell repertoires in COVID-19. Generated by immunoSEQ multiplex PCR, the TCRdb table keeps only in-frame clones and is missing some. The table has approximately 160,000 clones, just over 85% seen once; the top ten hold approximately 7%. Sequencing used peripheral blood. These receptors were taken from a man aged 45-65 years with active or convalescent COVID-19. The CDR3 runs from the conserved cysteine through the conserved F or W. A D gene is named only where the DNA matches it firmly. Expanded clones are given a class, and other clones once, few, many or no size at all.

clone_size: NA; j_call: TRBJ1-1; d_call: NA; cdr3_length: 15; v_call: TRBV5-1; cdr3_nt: TGCGCCAGCAGCTTGGATGGGCCTGGGAGGACTGAAGCTTTCTTT; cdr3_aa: CASSLDGPGRTEAFF
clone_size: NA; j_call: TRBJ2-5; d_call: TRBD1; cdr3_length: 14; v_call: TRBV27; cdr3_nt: TGTGCCAGCAGAAGGACAGGGGGGGAAGAGACCCAGTACTTC; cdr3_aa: CASRRTGGEETQYF
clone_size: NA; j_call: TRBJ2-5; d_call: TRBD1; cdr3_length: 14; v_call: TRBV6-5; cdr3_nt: TGTGCCAGCACAGGAACAGGGGAAGGGGAGACCCAGTACTTC; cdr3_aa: CASTGTGEGETQYF
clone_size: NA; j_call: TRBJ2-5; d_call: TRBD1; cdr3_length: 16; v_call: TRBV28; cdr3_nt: TGTGCCAGCAGAACCCATGGGACAGGACTTGGGGAGACCCAGTACTTC; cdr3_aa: CASRTHGTGLGETQYF
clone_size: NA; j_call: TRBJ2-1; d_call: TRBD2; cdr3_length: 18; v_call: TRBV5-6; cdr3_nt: TGTGCCAGCAGCCCGGGGACTAGCGGGAGGGGGTCCTACAATGAGCAGTTCTTC; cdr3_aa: CASSPGTSGRGSYNEQFF
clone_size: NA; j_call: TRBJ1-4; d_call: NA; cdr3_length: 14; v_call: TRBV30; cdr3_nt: TGTGCCTGGGGGTTTCCGAGAGCTAATGAAAAACTGTTTTTT; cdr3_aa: CAWGFPRANEKLFF
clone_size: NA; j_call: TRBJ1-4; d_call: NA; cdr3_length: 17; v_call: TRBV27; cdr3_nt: TGTGCCAGCAGTTTAGTAGCAGGGGATGGGTCGGGTGAAAAACTGTTTTTT; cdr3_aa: CASSLVAGDGSGEKLFF
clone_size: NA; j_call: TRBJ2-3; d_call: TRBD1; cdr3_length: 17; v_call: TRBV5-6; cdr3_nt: TGTGCCAGCAGCTTGTTGGTGGACAGGGTTTCCACAGATACGCAGTATTTT; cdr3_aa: CASSLLVDRVSTDTQYF
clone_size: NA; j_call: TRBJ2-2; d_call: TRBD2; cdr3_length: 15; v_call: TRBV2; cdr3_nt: TGTGCCAGCACCCGACTAGCAGTAAACACCGGGGAGCTGTTTTTT; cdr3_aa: CASTRLAVNTGELFF
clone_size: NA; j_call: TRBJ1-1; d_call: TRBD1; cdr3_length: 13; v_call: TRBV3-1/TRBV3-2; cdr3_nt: TGTGCCAGTGGGACAGGGGTGAACACTGAAGCTTTCTTT; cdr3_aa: CASGTGVNTEAFF
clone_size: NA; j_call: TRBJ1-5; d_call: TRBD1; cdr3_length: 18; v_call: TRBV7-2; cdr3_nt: TGTGCCAGCAGCTTAGTCATGACAGGGGACTGGGATGGCCAGCCCCAGCATTTT; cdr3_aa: CASSLVMTGDWDGQPQHF
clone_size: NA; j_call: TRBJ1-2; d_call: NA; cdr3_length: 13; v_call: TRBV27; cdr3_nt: TGTGGCGTCCGCAGGGCCGGTAACTATGGCTACACCTTC; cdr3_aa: CGVRRAGNYGYTF
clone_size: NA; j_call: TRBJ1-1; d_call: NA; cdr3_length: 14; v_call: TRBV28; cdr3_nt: TGTGCCAGCAGCGTTCAGGCATCGAACACTGAAGCTTTCTTT; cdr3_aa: CASSVQASNTEAFF
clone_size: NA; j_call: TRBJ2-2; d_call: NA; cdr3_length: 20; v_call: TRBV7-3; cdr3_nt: TGTGCCAGCAGCTTAAGGGGACCCATGGGGACTTCTCGGGAAACCGGGGAGCTGTTTTTT; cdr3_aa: CASSLRGPMGTSRETGELFF
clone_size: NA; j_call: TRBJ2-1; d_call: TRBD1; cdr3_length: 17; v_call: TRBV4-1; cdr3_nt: TGCGCCAGCAGCCTACGAGCGACAGGGGATTCCCACAATGAGCAGTTCTTC; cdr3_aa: CASSLRATGDSHNEQFF
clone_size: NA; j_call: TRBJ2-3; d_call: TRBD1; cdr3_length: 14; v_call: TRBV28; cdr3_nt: TGTGCCAGCAGTCCGGGACAGAGCACAGATACGCAGTATTTT; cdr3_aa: CASSPGQSTDTQYF
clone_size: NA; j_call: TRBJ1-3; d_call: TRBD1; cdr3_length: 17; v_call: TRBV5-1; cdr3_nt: TGCGCCAGCAGTGACCGGACAGGGGGCGCGGCGGGAAACACCATATATTTT; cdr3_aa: CASSDRTGGAAGNTIYF
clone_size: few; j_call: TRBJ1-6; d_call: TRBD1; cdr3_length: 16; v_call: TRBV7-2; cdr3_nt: TGTGCCAGCAGCCGGGAAGGGACAGGGGTGAATTCACCCCTCCACTTT; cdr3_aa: CASSREGTGVNSPLHF
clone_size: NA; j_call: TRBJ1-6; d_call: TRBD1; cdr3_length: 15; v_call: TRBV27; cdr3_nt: TGTGCCAGCAGCACTGGACAGGGGTGGGAGTCACCCCTCCACTTT; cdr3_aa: CASSTGQGWESPLHF
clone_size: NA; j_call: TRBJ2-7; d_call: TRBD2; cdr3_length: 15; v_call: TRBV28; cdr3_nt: TGTGCCAGCAGTTCCGTAGCGGGACGGGATGATGAGCAGTACTTC; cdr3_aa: CASSSVAGRDDEQYF
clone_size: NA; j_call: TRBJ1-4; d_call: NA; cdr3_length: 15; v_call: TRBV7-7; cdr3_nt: TGTGCTAGCAGCCCGACGGCAGGGGTTAATGAAAAACTGTTTTTT; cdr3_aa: CASSPTAGVNEKLFF
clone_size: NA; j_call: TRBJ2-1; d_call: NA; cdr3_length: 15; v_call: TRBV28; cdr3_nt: TGTGCCAGCAGACGCCTAGGACAGACCCCCCATGAGCAGTTCTTC; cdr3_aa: CASRRLGQTPHEQFF
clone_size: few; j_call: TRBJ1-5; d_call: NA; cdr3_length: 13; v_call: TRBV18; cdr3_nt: TGTGCCAGCTCACCCAATAGCAATCAGCCCCAGCATTTT; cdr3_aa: CASSPNSNQPQHF
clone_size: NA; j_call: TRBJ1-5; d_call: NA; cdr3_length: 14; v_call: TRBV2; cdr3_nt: TGTGCCAGCAGTGACGAAGGGGCGCCTCAGCCCCAGCATTTT; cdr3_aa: CASSDEGAPQPQHF
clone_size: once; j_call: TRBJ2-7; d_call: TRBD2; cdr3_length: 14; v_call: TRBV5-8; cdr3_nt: TGTGCCAGCAGCTTGGACCCCGGGGGGTTCGAGCAGTACTTC; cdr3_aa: CASSLDPGGFEQYF
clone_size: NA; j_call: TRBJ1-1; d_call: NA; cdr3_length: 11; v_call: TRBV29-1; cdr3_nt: TGCTCGGCAGGGGAGAACACTGAAGCTTTCTTT; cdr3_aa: CSAGENTEAFF
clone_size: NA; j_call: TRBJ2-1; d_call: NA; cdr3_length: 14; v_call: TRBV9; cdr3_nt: TGTGCCAGCAGCGGGACTCCTGTGGGGGGTGAGCAGTTCTTC; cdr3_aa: CASSGTPVGGEQFF
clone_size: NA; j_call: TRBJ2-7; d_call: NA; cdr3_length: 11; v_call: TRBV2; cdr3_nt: TGTGCCAGCAGACAGGTTTACGAGCAGTACTTC; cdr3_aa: CASRQVYEQYF
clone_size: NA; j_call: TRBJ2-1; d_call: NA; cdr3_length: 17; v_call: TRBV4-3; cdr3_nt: TGCGCCAGCAGCCAAGATCAATTCAGCGCTGACTACAATGAGCAGTTCTTC; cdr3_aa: CASSQDQFSADYNEQFF
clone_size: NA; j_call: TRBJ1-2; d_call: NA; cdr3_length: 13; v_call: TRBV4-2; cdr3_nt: TGTGCCAGCAGCGAAGGAAGGGAGGATGGCTACACCTTC; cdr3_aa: CASSEGREDGYTF
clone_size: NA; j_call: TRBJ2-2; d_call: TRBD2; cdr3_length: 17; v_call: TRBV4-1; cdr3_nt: TGCGCCAGCAGCTACGATACAAGGACTAGCGATTCCGGGGAGCTGTTTTTT; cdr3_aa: CASSYDTRTSDSGELFF
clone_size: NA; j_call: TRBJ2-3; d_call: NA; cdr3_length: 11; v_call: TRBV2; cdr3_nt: TGTGCCCAGGGGTCCACAGATACGCAGTATTTT; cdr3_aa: CAQGSTDTQYF
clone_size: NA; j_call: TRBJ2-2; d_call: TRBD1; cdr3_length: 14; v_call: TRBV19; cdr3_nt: TGTGCCAGTAGTGGGGGACAGGGGACCGGGGAGCTGTTTTTT; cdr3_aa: CASSGGQGTGELFF
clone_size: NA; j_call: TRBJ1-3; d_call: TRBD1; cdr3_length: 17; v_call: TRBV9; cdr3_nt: TGTGCCAGCAGCGTAGCTCCGACAGGGGGCAATGAAAACACCATATATTTT; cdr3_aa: CASSVAPTGGNENTIYF
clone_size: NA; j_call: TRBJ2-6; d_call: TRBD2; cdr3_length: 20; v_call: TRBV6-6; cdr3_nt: TGTGCCAGCAGTCTCGAAAAACTAGCGGGGGGCGAATCTGGGGCCAACGTCCTGACTTTC; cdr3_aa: CASSLEKLAGGESGANVLTF
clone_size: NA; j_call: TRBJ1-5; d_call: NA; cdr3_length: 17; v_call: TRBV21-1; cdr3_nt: TGTGCCAGCAGCCCTACTCCGGGACAGGGCACAGGACAGCCCCAGCATTTT; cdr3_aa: CASSPTPGQGTGQPQHF
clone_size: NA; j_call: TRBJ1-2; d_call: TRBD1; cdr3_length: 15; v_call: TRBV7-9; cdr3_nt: TGTGCCAGCAGCTTCGGACAGGGGGCATTAGATGGCTACACCTTC; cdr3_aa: CASSFGQGALDGYTF
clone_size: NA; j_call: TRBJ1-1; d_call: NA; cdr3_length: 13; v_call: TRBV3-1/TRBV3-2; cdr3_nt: TGTGCCAGCAGCCGACAGCCTTTAGTGGGAGCTTTCTTT; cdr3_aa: CASSRQPLVGAFF
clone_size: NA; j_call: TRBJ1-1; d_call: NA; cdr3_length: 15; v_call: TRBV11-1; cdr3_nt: TGTGCCAGCAGCTCGCGTGATTGGGGGGACACTGAAGCTTTCTTT; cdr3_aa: CASSSRDWGDTEAFF
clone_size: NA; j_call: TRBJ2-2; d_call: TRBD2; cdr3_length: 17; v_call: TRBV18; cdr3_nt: TGTGCCAGCTCGCACCCTGGACTAGCGGGAGTTGACGGGGAGCTGTTTTTT; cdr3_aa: CASSHPGLAGVDGELFF
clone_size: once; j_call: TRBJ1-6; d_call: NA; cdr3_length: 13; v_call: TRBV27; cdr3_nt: TGTGCCAGCAGTTTATATAGAAATTCACCCCTCCACTTT; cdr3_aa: CASSLYRNSPLHF
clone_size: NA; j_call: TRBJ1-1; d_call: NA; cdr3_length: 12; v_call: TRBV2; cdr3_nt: TGTGCCAGCAGCTATTTTGGCACTGAAGCTTTCTTT; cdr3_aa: CASSYFGTEAFF
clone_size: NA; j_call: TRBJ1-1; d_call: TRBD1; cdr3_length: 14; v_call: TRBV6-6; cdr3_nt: TGTGCCAGCAGTAATACAGGGGGCTTGGGTGAAGCTTTCTTT; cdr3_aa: CASSNTGGLGEAFF
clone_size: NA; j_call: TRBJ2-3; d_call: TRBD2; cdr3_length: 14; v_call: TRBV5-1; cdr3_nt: TGCGCCAGCAGCTCGGTGACTAGCGCCAATACGCAGTATTTT; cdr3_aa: CASSSVTSANTQYF
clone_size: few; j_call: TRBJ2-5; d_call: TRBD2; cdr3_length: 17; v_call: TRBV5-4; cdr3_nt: TGTGCCAGCAGCTTGGCCATGGGACTAGCGGGGGAAGAGACCCAGTACTTC; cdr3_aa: CASSLAMGLAGEETQYF
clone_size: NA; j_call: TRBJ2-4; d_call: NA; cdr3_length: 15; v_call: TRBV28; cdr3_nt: TGTGCCAGCAGTATACAGAGTATCGCCAAAAACATTCAGTACTTC; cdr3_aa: CASSIQSIAKNIQYF
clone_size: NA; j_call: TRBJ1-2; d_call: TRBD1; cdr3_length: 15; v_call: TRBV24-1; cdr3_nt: TGTGCCACCAATCCGGGGACAGGGGGCCGGGATGGCTACACCTTC; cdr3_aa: CATNPGTGGRDGYTF
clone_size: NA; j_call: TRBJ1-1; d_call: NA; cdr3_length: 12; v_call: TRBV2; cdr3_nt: TGTGCCAGCACTAAAATGAACACTGAAGCTTTCTTT; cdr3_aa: CASTKMNTEAFF
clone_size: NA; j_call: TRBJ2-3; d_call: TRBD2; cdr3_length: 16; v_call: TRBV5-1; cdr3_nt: TGCGCCAGCAGCTTGGTAGCGGGGGGGCCGGGAGATACGCAGTATTTT; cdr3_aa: CASSLVAGGPGDTQYF
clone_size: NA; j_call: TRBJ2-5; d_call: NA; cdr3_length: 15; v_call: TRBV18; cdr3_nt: TGTGCCAGCTCACCCGTAGGCTTGATCGGGGAGACCCAGTACTTC; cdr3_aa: CASSPVGLIGETQYF
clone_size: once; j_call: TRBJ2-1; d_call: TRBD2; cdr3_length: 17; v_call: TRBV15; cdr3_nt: TGTGCCACCAGCAGAGGGATGGGGGAGGGCCGAAGGTCTGAGCAGTTCTTC; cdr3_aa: CATSRGMGEGRRSEQFF
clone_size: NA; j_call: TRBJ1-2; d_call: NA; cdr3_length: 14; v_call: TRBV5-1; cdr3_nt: TGCGCCAGCAGCTTGGGGCAGGGCGTCTATGGCTACACCTTC; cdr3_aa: CASSLGQGVYGYTF
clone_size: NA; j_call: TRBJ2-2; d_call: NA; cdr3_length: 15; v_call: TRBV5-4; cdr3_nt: TGTGCCAGCAGCTCCCCGCAGGGGCTTGCCGGGGAGCTGTTTTTT; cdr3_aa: CASSSPQGLAGELFF
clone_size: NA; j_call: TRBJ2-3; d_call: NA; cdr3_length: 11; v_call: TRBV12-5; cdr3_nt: TGTGCTAGTGGAACACCCGATACGCAGTATTTT; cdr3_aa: CASGTPDTQYF